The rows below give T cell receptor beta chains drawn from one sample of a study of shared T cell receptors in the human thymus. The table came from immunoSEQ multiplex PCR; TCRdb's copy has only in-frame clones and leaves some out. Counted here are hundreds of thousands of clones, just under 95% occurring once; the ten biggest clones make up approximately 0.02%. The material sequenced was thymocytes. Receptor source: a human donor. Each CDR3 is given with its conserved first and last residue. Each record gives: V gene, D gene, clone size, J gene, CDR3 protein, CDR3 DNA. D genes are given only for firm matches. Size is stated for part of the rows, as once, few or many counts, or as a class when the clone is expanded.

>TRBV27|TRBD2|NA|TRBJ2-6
CASSSRRPRTSGGSGANVLTF
TGTGCCAGCAGTTCTCGGCGCCCCCGGACTAGCGGGGGCTCTGGGGCCAACGTCCTGACTTTC
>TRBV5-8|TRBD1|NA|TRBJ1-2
CASSWTGTDYGYTF
TGTGCCAGCAGCTGGACAGGGACAGACTATGGCTACACCTTC
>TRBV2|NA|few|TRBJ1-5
CASSLGQINQPQHF
TGTGCCAGCAGTCTGGGACAAATCAATCAGCCCCAGCATTTT
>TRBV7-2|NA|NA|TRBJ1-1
CASSLDPGEHTEAFF
TGTGCCAGCAGCTTAGATCCAGGCGAGCACACTGAAGCTTTCTTT
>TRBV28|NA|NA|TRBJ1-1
CASRREVCGLNTEAFF
TGTGCCAGCAGGAGAGAAGTGTGTGGGTTGAACACTGAAGCTTTCTTT
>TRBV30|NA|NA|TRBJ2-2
CAWRRLTNTGELFF
TGTGCCTGGAGGAGACTAACGAACACCGGGGAGCTGTTTTTT
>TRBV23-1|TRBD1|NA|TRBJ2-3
CASSLYPGQISTDTQYF
TGCGCCAGCAGTCTCTATCCGGGACAGATATCCACAGATACGCAGTATTTT
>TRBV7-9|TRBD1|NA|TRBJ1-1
CASSSETGTVNTEAFF
TGTGCCAGCAGCTCAGAAACCGGGACAGTGAACACTGAAGCTTTCTTT
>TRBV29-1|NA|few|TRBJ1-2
CSVEESEDGYTF
TGCAGCGTTGAAGAATCAGAGGATGGCTACACCTTC
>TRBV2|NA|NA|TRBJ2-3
CASSYPRPGTVSSDTQYF
TGTGCCAGCAGTTACCCCCGGCCAGGGACGGTGTCGTCAGATACGCAGTATTTT
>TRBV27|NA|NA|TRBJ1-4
CASTAGDRNEKLFF
TGTGCCAGCACCGCAGGGGATAGAAATGAAAAACTGTTTTTT
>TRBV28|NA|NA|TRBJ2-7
CASSIQTRDFPIHEQYF
TGTGCCAGCAGTATCCAAACCCGGGACTTCCCCATCCACGAGCAGTACTTC
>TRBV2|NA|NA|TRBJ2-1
CASSERSTEQFF
TGTGCCAGCAGTGAGAGGAGCACTGAGCAGTTCTTC
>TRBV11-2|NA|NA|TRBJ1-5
CASSLGPNQPQHF
TGTGCCAGCAGCTTAGGCCCCAATCAGCCCCAGCATTTT
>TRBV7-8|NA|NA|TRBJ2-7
CASRRDPRDPANEQYF
TGTGCCAGCAGACGCGACCCTAGAGACCCCGCCAACGAGCAGTACTTC
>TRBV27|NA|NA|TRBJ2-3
CASLNSSTDTQYF
TGTGCCAGCTTAAACAGCAGCACAGATACGCAGTATTTT
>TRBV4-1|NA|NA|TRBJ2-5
CASSQGAGRETQYF
TGCGCCAGCAGCCAAGGGGCAGGGCGGGAGACCCAGTACTTC
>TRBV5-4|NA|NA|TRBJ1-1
CASSNQNGAFF
TGTGCCAGCAGCAATCAAAACGGGGCTTTCTTT
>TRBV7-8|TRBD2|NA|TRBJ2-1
CASSLSGAGDRNEQFF
TGTGCCAGCAGCTTAAGTGGAGCGGGAGATAGGAATGAGCAGTTCTTC
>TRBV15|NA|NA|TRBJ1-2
CATSRGRRPAGYGYTF
TGTGCCACCAGCAGAGGGAGACGGCCAGCGGGATATGGCTACACCTTC
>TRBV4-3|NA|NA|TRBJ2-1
CASSHPKGGHQGYNEQFF
TGCGCCAGCAGCCATCCGAAGGGCGGCCACCAAGGGTACAATGAGCAGTTCTTC
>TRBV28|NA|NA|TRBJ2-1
CASSQFRDFNEQFF
TGTGCCAGCAGCCAGTTCCGTGACTTCAATGAGCAGTTCTTC
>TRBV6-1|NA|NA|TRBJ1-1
CASSEGADNTEAFF
TGTGCCAGCAGTGAAGGGGCAGATAACACTGAAGCTTTCTTT
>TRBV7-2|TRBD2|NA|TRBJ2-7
CASSFSGRPAHEQYF
TGTGCCAGCAGCTTTAGCGGGAGGCCCGCCCACGAGCAGTACTTC
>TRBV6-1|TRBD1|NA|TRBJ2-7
CASSEGQGAYEQYF
TGTGCCAGCAGTGAGGGACAGGGAGCCTACGAGCAGTACTTC
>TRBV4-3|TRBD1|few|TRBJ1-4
CASSQDKGGTGRGTNEKLFF
TGCGCCAGCAGCCAAGATAAGGGGGGGACAGGGAGGGGCACTAATGAAAAACTGTTTTTT
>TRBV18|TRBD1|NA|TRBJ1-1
CASSPRTGLARPAGLNTEAFF
TGTGCCAGCTCACCCAGGACAGGGCTGGCTAGGCCCGCGGGGCTCAACACTGAAGCTTTCTTT
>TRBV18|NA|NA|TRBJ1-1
CASSPGPNTEAFF
TGTGCCAGCTCACCAGGACCTAACACTGAAGCTTTCTTT
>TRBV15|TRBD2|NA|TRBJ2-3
CATSREREAYTQYF
TGTGCCACCAGCAGAGAGCGGGAGGCTTATACGCAGTATTTT
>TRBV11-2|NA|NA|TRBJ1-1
CASSLHRERNTEAFF
TGTGCCAGCAGCTTGCATCGGGAGAGGAACACTGAAGCTTTCTTT
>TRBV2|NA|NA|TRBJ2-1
CASTTENEQFF
TGTGCCAGCACAACGGAGAATGAGCAGTTCTTC
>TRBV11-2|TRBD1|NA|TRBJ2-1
CASSLSRRDRERYEQFF
TGTGCCAGCAGCTTAAGCCGAAGGGACAGGGAAAGGTATGAGCAGTTCTTC
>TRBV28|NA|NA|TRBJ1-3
CASSLVAGQGNTIYF
TGTGCCAGCAGTTTAGTCGCAGGCCAGGGAAACACCATATATTTT
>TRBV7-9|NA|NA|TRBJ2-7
CASSVSLEQYF
TGTGCCAGCAGCGTATCCCTGGAGCAGTACTTC
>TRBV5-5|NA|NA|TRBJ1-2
CASSPPDPTQGANYGYTF
TGTGCCAGCAGCCCTCCCGATCCCACACAGGGAGCTAACTATGGCTACACCTTC
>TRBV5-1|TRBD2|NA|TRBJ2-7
CASSPGGVYF
TGCGCCAGCAGCCCTGGGGGGGTGTACTTC
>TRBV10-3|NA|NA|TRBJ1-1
CAISFSMDAEAFF
TGTGCCATCAGTTTCTCAATGGACGCTGAAGCTTTCTTT
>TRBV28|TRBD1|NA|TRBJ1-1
CASRADRGGMNTEAFF
TGTGCCAGCAGGGCGGACAGGGGCGGAATGAACACTGAAGCTTTCTTT
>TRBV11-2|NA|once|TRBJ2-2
CASGSLAAYTGELFF
TGTGCCAGCGGATCTTTAGCGGCCTACACCGGGGAGCTGTTTTTT
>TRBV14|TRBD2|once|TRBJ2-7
CASSQGDGLAPYEQYF
TGTGCCAGCAGCCAAGGCGATGGACTAGCTCCCTACGAGCAGTACTTC